One and the same sample provided the 24 T cell receptor beta chains below, sequenced in a study of graft-versus-host responses after intestinal transplantation. Profiling relied on immunoSEQ multiplex PCR, and the TCRdb table lists in-frame clones only, not all of them. The sample has roughly 60,000 clones, around 91% seen once. The sequencing used PBMCs, collected around 120 days after intestinal transplantation. The receptors originated from a human patient who received an intestinal transplant, so some T cells may come from the graft donor.

The CDR3 DNA reads TGTGCCAGCAGTTACGGGGACCTCTACGAGCAGTACTTC. Translating gives CASSYGDLYEQYF. V is TRBV6-5 and J is TRBJ2-7, with D perhaps being TRBD1 or TRBD2 (5 bases each). CDR3 length equals 13 residues. In germline, CDR1 is MNHEY, CDR2 SVGAGI. Trimming removed 2 bases at V and 3 bases at J, with 8 bases between.

The chain employs TRBV27 and TRBJ1-2, with D possibly TRBD1 on 6 matching bases. V was cut by 7 bases and J by 6 bases, with 15 bases left in between. The CDR3 loop spans 13 amino acids. CDR1 and CDR2 (germline): MNHEY, SMNVEV (reference sequence). DNA for the CDR3: TGTGCCAGCACCCCGGGGGGGGCGAATGGCTACACCTTC. Its protein product is CASTPGGANGYTF.

This chain connects TRBV28 to TRBJ2-2; D may match TRBD1 or TRBD2 (5 bases each). Trimming took off 4 bases at V and 7 bases at J, with 16 bases between the two ends. The CDR3 length is 15 residues. Germline CDR1 and CDR2: MDHEN and SYDVKM. CDR3 coding DNA: TGTGCCAGCAGTTCTCCCGGGGCCCCCCTCGGGGAGCTGTTTTTT. This encodes CASSSPGAPLGELFF.

The chain combines TRBV28 with TRBJ1-1; maybe TRBD1 (5 bases). CDR3 size: 14 residues. V lost 3 bases and J lost 5, with 13 bases in between. CDR1 is MDHEN and CDR2 is SYDVKM in the germline V gene. Written as DNA, the CDR3 is TGTGCCAGCAGTTTTCCCGGGACGGATACTGAAGCTTTCTTT. This translates into CASSFPGTDTEAFF.

This rearrangement joins TRBV28 to TRBJ2-3; the D gene is possibly TRBD2 (5 bases). There are 15 residues in the CDR3. Deletions cut 2 bases from V and 0 bases from J, with 9 bases between. CDR1 is MDHEN, CDR2 SYDVKM, per germline. As DNA, the CDR3 is TGTGCCAGCAGTTTAAGAGGGTCAAGCACAGATACGCAGTATTTT. The encoded protein is CASSLRGSSTDTQYF.

This chain uses TRBV4-2 with TRBJ2-2; the D gene is possibly TRBD2 (6 bases). Trimming stripped 1 base from V and 7 bases from J, with 19 bases between. This CDR3 has 17 residues. Per germline, CDR1 LGHNA and CDR2 YNFKEQ. CDR3 sequence: CASSQVPWGELGGELFF. The CDR3 nucleotides are TGTGCCAGCAGCCAAGTGCCTTGGGGGGAGCTGGGCGGGGAGCTGTTTTTT.

A few counts support this clone. The chain is built from TRBV10-3 and TRBJ2-1; D not resolved. Looked up from germline, CDR1 is ENHRY and CDR2 is SYGVKD. The CDR3 runs 12 residues. V lost 8 bases to trimming and J lost 6 bases, with 11 bases between them. The CDR3 region has the DNA TGTGCCATCGGGCCTGAATTCAATGAGCAGTTCTTC. Amino acids: CAIGPEFNEQFF.

The chain combines TRBV14 with TRBJ2-7, with no clear D. This CDR3 region has 15 residues. V lost 4 bases and J lost 0, with 13 bases in between. Germline CDR1 is SGHDN and CDR2 is FVKESK. CDR3 region: CASSLSLTHSYEQYF. The CDR3 DNA reads as TGTGCCAGCAGCCTTAGCCTTACCCACTCCTACGAGCAGTACTTC.

The gene calls are TRBV2 and TRBJ2-5; D is unclear. CDR3 length: 11 residues. The germline CDR1 and CDR2 sequences are SNHLY and FYNNEI. V lost 4 bases to trimming and J lost 5 bases, with 5 bases between them. The CDR3 region has the DNA TGTGCCAGCAGTGGTTCCGAGACCCAGTACTTC. Protein product: CASSGSETQYF.

The V and J genes are TRBV5-1 and TRBJ2-1; 8 positions match TRBD2. V trimming: 0 bases; J trimming: 4 bases; junction bases outside the gene matches: 6. The germline V gene has CDR1 SGHRS and CDR2 YFSETQ. The CDR3 runs 16 residues. The CDR3 region is CASSLADSGDYNEQFF. CDR3 coding DNA: TGCGCCAGCAGCTTGGCCGATAGCGGGGATTACAATGAGCAGTTCTTC.

The chain uses TRBV4-1 and TRBJ2-1; D remains ambiguous. The CDR3 consists of 15 residues. CDR1 and CDR2 (germline): MGHRA, YSYEKL. Between the trimmed V and J ends, which lost 6 bases and 1 base, there was a span of 13 bases. In DNA form, the CDR3 reads TGCGCCAGCAGAGGGTCTAGTAGGTCCTACAATGAGCAGTTCTTC. Amino acid sequence: CASRGSSRSYNEQFF.

This clone showed up just once. The chain carries TRBV5-6 and TRBJ2-3; D unclear. The CDR3 has 13 residues. Looked up from germline, CDR1 is SGHDT and CDR2 is YYEEEE. Trimming left V 0 bases short and J 5 bases short, with 7 bases between. The CDR3 region has the DNA TGTGCCAGCAGCTTGGACCGGAGAGATACGCAGTATTTT. Translating gives CASSLDRRDTQYF.

The rearrangement uses TRBV6-5 and TRBJ1-1; D is ambiguous. The CDR3 consists of 12 residues. CDR1 is MNHEY and CDR2 is SVGAGI in the germline V gene. V gave up 5 bases and J gave up 11 bases, with 15 bases separating them. CDR3 nucleotide sequence: TGTGCCAGCAGTCCCGCGTCCTCGGTGGCTTTCTTT. Protein sequence: CASSPASSVAFF.

J is TRBJ2-6 and V is TRBV9; D is undetermined. Trimming removed 2 bases from V and 1 base from J, with 7 bases in between. Germline V CDR1 and CDR2: SGDLS, YYNGEE. The CDR3 runs 15 residues. The CDR3 bases are TGTGCCAGCAGCGTGGCAGGATCTGGGGCCAACGTCCTGACTTTC. This encodes CASSVAGSGANVLTF.

This clone was recorded only once. One junction end does not reproduce the germline sequence, and a read error may be involved. This chain connects TRBV28 to TRBJ2-5, with a possible D match to TRBD2 (7 bases). The CDR3 sequence is 19 residues long. Germline lookup yields CDR1 MDHEN and CDR2 SYDVKM. DNA for the CDR3: TGTGCCCGCAGTTTATATTCGGACTGGGGGGGGGCTAGAGAAGAGACCCAGTACTTC. As protein: CARSLYSDWGGAREETQYF. The variable domain in full, completed from reference TRBV28 and TRBJ2-5, reads DVKVTQSSRYLVKRTGEKVFLECVQDMDHENMFWYRQDPGLGLRLIYFSYDVKMKEKGDIPEGYSVSREKKERFSLILESASTNQTSMYLCARSLYSDWGGAREETQYFGPGTRLLVL.

This chain joins TRBV6-4 and TRBJ2-1, with 7 bases that match TRBD2. The V gene's germline CDR1 is MRHNA and CDR2 SNTAGT. V shed 3 bases and J 5 bases; nucleotides not matched to a gene: 10. This CDR3 spans 16 amino acids. The CDR3, as DNA: TGTGCCAGCAGTGATGAAGGCGGGGGTTCGAACAATGAGCAGTTCTTC. It codes for CASSDEGGGSNNEQFF.

This clone occurred a few times. The chain links TRBV11-2 to TRBJ2-7; D gene uncertain. The CDR3 covers 15 residues. Germline V gene lookup returns CDR1 SGHAT and CDR2 FQNNGV. With 6 bases removed from V and 4 bases from J, the gap between germline ends came to 19 bases. The DNA for the CDR3 is TGTGCCAGCAGTCCCGAAGCTCTTAGTGCTTACGAGCAGTACTTC. It translates to CASSPEALSAYEQYF.

V usage is TRBV7-6 and J usage is TRBJ2-3; 7 positions match TRBD2. The length of the CDR3 is 15 residues. Looked up from germline, CDR1 is SGHVS and CDR2 is FNYEAQ. Trimming at V came to 4 bases and at J to 1 base, leaving 5 bases not matched to a gene. The CDR3, as DNA: TGTGCCAGCAGCTCGGGAGGACGGCGCACAGATACGCAGTATTTT. This encodes CASSSGGRRTDTQYF.

This clone was counted a single time. V usage is TRBV10-3 and J usage is TRBJ2-1; the match to TRBD1 covers 7 bases. Germline CDR1 reads ENHRY; CDR2 reads SYGVKD. The CDR3 runs to 15 residues. The V and J ends lost 9 bases and 0 bases, in that order; junction bases with no gene match: 8. The CDR3 here is CAMRQGPSSYNEQFF. The CDR3, as DNA: TGTGCCATGAGACAGGGTCCGAGCTCCTACAATGAGCAGTTCTTC.

The genes are TRBV20-1 and TRBJ1-1; D unclear. This CDR3 spans 10 amino acids. Trimming pared 4 bases from V and 4 bases from J, leaving 4 bases between. Germline CDR1 reads DFQATT; CDR2 reads SNEGSKA (reference sequence). CDR3 loop: CSAIITEAFF. The CDR3 coding sequence is TGCAGTGCTATCATCACTGAAGCTTTCTTT.

The chain has TRBV28 and TRBJ2-2; D remains unclear. The germline V gene encodes CDR1 MDHEN and CDR2 SYDVKM. The CDR3 has 14 amino acids. The V and J ends lost 2 bases and 7 bases respectively, with 11 bases between them. The CDR3 nucleotides are TGTGCCAGCAGTTTAGAGGTGGGCGTCGGGGAGCTGTTTTTT. Translation gives CASSLEVGVGELFF.

This chain links TRBV7-3 with TRBJ1-2; TRBD1 might be the D (5 bases). Trimming shortened V by 5 bases and J by 3 bases, and 13 bases separated the two germline ends. Germline V lookup: CDR1 SGHTA, CDR2 FQGTGA. This CDR3 comprises 14 residues. The CDR3 loop reads CASSLTGLDYGYTF. CDR3 nucleotide sequence: TGTGCCAGCAGCCTGACGGGACTGGACTATGGCTACACCTTC.

A single count supports this clone. The gene calls are TRBV5-4 and TRBJ2-2, with D unresolved. CDR1 is SGHNT and CDR2 is YYREEE in the germline V gene (reference sequence). The CDR3 extends over 12 amino acids. With 2 bases removed from V and 8 bases from J, the gap between germline ends came to 7 bases. This chain's CDR3 is CASSFDGGELFF. The CDR3 nucleotides are TGTGCCAGCAGCTTTGACGGGGGGGAGCTGTTTTTT.

The genes are TRBV5-1 and TRBJ2-5, with D uncertain. This CDR3 region has 13 residues. Trimming removed 5 bases from V and 4 bases from J, with 12 bases in between. Germline loops: CDR1 SGHRS, CDR2 YFSETQ. The CDR3 nucleotides read TGCGCCAGCAGTGTGTTGCCGAGAGAGACCCAGTACTTC. This sequence encodes CASSVLPRETQYF. Complete variable domain (other parts from reference TRBV5-1 and TRBJ2-5): KAGVTQTPRYLIKTRGQQVTLSCSPISGHRSVSWYQQTPGQGLQFLFEYFSETQRNKGNFPGRFSGRQFSNSRSEMNVSTLELGDSALYLCASSVLPRETQYFGPGTRLLVL.